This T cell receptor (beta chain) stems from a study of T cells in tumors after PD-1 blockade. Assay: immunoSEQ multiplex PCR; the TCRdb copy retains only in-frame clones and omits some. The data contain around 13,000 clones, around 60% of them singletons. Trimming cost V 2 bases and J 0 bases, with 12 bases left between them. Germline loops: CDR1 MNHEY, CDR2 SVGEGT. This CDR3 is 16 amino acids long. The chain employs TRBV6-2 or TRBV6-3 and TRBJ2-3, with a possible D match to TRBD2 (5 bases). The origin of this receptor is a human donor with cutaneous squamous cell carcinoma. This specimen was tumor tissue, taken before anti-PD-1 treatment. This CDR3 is CASSYHRGLSTDTQYF. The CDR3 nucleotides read TGTGCCAGCAGTTACCACAGAGGACTTAGCACAGATACGCAGTATTTT.